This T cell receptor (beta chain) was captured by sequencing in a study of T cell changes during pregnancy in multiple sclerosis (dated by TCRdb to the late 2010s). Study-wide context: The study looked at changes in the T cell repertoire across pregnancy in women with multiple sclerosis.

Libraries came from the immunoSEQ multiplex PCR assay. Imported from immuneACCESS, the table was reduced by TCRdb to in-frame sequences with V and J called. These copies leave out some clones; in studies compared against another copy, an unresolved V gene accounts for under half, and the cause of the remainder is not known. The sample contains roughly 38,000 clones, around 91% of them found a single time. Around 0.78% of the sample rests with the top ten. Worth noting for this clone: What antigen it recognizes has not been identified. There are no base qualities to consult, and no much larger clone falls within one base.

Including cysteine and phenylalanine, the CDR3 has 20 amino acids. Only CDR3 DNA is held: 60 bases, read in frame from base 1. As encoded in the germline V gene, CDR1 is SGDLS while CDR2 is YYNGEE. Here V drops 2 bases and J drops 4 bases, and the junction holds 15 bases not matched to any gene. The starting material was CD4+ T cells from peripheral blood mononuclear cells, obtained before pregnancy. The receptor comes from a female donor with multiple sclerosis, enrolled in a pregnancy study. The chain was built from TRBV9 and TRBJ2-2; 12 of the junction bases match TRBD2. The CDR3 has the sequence CASSVQPMTSGRGSTGELFF. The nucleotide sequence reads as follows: TGTGCCAGCAGCGTTCAACCTATGACTAGCGGGAGAGGTTCCACCGGGGAGCTGTTTTTT.